This T cell receptor beta chain appears in the sequencing data of a study of STAT3 mutations in large granular lymphocyte leukemia. At the level of the study: Canonical activating STAT3 mutations were detected in roughly half of the longitudinally sequenced T-LGLL patients.

Study-level points and caveats: In T-cell large granular lymphocyte leukemia, about half of patients showed multiple immunodominant subclonotypes.

TCRbeta libraries averaged about 40,773 productive templates per sample. Libraries were prepared by immunoSEQ multiplex PCR; TCRdb keeps only in-frame clonotypes and omits some of them. The data hold under 35,000 clones, with roughly 80% observed a single time. The CDR3 covers 12 residues. The germline V gene encodes CDR1 KGHSH and CDR2 LQKENI. V was pared by 4 bases and J by 4 bases, with 7 bases between. Note on this clone: Antigen specificity is unknown.

The TCR was taken from a woman in her forties or fifties with T-cell large granular lymphocyte leukemia. Some clones in this sample may be carry-over from other donors' samples. The sample comprised peripheral blood mononuclear cells. V and J are TRBV18 and TRBJ1-1, with D perhaps TRBD1 (5 bases). The CDR3 is CASSRRVTEAFF. The CDR3 DNA sequence: TGTGCCAGCTCACGCAGGGTCACTGAAGCTTTCTTT.